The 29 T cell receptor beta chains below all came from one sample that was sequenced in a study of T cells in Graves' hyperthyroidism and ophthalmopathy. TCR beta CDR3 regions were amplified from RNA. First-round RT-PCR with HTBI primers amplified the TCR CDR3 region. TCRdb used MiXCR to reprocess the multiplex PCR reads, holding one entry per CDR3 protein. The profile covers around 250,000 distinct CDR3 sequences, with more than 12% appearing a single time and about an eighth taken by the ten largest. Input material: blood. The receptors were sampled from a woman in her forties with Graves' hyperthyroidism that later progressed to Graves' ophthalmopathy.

The CDR3 DNA follows: TGTGCCAGCAGCCGCACTCCCAAACTCGGACAGGGATCCTACAATGAGCAGTTCTTC. Translating it yields CASSRTPKLGQGSYNEQFF. This chain joins TRBV13 and TRBJ2-1; 8 positions match TRBD1. Per the germline V gene, CDR1 is PRHDT and CDR2 is FYEKMQ (reference sequence). The CDR3 loop spans 19 amino acids. With V trimmed by 5 bases and J by 1 base, 16 bases remained unmatched.

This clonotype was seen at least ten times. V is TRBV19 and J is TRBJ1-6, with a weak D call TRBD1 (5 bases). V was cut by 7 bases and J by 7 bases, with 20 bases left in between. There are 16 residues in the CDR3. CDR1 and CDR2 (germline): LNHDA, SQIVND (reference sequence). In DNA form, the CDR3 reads TGTGCCAGTAAAGCCTTGTCCAGGACATGGAATTCACCCCTCCACTTT. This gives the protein CASKALSRTWNSPLHF.

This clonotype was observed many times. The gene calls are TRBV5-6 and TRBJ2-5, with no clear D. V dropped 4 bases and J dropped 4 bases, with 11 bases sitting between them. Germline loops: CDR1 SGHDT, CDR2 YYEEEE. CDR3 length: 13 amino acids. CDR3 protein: CASSRSSVETQYF. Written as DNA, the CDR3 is TGTGCCAGCAGCCGTAGTTCGGTAGAGACCCAGTACTTC.

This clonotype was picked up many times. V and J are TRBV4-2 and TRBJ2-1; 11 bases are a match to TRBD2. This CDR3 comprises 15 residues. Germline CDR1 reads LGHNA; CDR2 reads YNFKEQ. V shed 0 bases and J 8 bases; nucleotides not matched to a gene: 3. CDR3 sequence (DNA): TGTGCCAGCAGCCAAGAAACTAGCGGGAGTGATGAGCAGTTCTTC. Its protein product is CASSQETSGSDEQFF.

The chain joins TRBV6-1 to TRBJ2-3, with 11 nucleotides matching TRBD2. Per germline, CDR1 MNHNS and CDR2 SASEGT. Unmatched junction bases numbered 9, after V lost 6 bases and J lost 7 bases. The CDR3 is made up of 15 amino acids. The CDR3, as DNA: TGTGCCAGCAGCGTTGAGGGGACTAGCGGATATACGCAGTATTTT. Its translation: CASSVEGTSGYTQYF.

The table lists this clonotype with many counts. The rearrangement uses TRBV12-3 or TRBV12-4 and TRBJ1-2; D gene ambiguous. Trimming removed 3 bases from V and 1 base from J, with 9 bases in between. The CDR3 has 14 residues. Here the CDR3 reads CASSFIYLNYGYTF. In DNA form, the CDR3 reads TGTGCCAGCAGTTTTATCTACCTTAACTATGGCTACACCTTC.

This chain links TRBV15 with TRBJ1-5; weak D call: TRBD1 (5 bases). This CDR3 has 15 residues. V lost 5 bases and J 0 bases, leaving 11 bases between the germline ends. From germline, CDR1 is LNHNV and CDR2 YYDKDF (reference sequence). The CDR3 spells CATSLDTYSNQPQHF. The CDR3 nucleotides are TGTGCCACCAGCCTGGACACCTATAGCAATCAGCCCCAGCATTTT.

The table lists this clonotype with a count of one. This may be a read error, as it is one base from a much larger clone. The CDR3 DNA follows: TGCGCCAGCAGCTTGGTGCTCGCTAGCACAGGTACGCAGTATTTT. This codes for CASSLVLASTGTQYF. This chain connects TRBV5-1 to TRBJ2-3; D may correspond to TRBD1 or TRBD2 (5 bases each). CDR1 and CDR2 from the germline V gene are SGHRS and YFSETQ. The CDR3 extends over 15 amino acids.

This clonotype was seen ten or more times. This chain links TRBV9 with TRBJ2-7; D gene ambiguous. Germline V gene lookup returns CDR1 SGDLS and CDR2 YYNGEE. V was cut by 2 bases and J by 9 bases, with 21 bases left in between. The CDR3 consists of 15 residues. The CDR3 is CASSVDPSQKFGQYF. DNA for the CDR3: TGTGCCAGCAGCGTTGACCCCTCTCAAAAATTCGGGCAGTACTTC.

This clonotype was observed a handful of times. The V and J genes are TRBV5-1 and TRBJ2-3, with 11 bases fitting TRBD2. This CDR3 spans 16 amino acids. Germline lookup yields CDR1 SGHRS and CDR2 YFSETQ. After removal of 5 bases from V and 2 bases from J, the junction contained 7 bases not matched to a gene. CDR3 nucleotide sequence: TGCGCCAGCAGATCGGGACTAGCGGACTCCACAGATACGCAGTATTTT. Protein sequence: CASRSGLADSTDTQYF.

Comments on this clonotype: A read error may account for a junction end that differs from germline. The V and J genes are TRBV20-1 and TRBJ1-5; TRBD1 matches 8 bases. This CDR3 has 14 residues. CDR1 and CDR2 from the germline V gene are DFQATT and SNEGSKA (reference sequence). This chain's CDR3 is CSARDSGGKQPQHF. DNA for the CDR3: TGCAGTGCTAGAGACTCAGGGGGCAAACAGCCCCAGCATTTT.

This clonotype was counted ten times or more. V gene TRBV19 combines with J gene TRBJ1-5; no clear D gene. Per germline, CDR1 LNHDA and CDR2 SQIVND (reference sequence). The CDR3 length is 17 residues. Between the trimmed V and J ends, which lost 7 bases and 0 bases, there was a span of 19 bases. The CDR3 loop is CASIPGAYIHSNQPQHF. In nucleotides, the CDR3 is TGTGCCAGTATTCCAGGAGCTTATATACATAGCAATCAGCCCCAGCATTTT.

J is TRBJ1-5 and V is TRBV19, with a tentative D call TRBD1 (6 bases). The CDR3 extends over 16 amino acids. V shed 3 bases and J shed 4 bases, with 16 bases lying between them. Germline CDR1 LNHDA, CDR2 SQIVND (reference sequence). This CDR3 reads CASSMNGRQGNQPQHF. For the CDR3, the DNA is TGTGCCAGTAGTATGAATGGTAGGCAGGGGAATCAGCCCCAGCATTTT.

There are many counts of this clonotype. The DNA for the CDR3 is TGTGCCAGCAGTTTTTACGAATCACCCCTCCACTTT. This translates into CASSFYESPLHF. The J gene is TRBJ1-6, the V gene TRBV27; D uncertain. Germline-derived CDR1 and CDR2 are MNHEY and SMNVEV (reference sequence). The CDR3 has 12 amino acids. The germline V and J ends were trimmed by 3 bases and 10 bases, with 7 bases remaining between them.

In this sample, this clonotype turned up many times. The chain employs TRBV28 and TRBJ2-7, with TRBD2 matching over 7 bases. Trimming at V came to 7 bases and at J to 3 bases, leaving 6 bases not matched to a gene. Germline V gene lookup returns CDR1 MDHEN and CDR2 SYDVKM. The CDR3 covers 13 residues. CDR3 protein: CASMLGGNYEQYF. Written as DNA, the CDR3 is TGTGCCAGCATGTTGGGGGGGAACTACGAGCAGTACTTC.

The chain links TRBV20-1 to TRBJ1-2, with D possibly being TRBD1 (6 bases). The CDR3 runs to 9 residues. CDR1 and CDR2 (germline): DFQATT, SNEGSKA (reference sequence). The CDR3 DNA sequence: TGCAGGGTAACAGGGAACTACACCTTC. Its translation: CRVTGNYTF.

The CDR3 DNA is TGTGCCAGCAGCTTACCGGACAGCCCCCGGACCCAGTACTTC. Translation: CASSLPDSPRTQYF. The gene calls are TRBV7-9 and TRBJ2-5, with D possibly being TRBD1 (6 bases). The length of the CDR3 is 14 residues. The V end was cut by 2 bases, the J end by 7 bases, with 14 bases between. The V gene's germline CDR1 is SEHNR and CDR2 FQNEAQ (reference sequence).

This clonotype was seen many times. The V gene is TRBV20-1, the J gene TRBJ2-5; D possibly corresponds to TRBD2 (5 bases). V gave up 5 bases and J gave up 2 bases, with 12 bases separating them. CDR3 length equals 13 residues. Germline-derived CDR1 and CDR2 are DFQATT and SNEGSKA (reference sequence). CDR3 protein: CSAGPSGQETQYF. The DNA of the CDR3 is TGCAGTGCTGGCCCAAGCGGACAAGAGACCCAGTACTTC.

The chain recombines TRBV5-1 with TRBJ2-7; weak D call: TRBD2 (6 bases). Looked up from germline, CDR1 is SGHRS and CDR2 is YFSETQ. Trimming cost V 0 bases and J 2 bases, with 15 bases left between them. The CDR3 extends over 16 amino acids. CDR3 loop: CASSLGSPGLTYEQYF. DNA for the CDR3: TGCGCCAGCAGCTTGGGGTCACCGGGACTTACCTACGAGCAGTACTTC.

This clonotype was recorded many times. CDR3 region: CASSPWASQKYNEQFF. CDR3 sequence (DNA): TGTGCCAGCTCACCATGGGCTAGTCAAAAGTACAATGAGCAGTTCTTC. V gene TRBV18 combines with J gene TRBJ2-1; no definite D call. The V end lost 2 bases, the J end lost 4 bases, and 15 bases lay between the germline ends. The CDR3 loop spans 16 amino acids. Per germline, CDR1 KGHSH and CDR2 LQKENI.

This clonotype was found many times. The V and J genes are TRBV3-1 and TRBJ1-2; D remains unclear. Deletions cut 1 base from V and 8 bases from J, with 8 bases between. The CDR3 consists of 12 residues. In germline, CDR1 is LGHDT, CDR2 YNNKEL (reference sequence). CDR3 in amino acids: CASSQGREGYTF. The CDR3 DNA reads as TGTGCCAGCAGCCAAGGACGGGAAGGCTACACCTTC.

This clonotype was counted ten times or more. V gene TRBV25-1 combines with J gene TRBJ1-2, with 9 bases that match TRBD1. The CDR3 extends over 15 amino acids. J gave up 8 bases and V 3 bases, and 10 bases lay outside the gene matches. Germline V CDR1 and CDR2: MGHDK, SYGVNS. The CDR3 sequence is CASSDRTGDGVGYTF. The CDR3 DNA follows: TGTGCCAGCAGTGACCGGACAGGGGACGGGGTGGGCTACACCTTC.

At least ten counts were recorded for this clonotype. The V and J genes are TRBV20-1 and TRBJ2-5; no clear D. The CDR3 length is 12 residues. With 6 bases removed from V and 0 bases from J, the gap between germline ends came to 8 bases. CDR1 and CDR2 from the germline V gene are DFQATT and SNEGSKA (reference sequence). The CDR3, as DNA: TGCAGTGCCCGTACGCACCAAGAGACCCAGTACTTC. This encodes CSARTHQETQYF.

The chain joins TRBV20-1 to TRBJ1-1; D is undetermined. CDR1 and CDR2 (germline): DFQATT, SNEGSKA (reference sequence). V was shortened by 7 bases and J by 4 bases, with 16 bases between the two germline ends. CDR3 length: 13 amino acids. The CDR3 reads CSVGPVGFTEAFF. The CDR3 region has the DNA TGCAGTGTCGGACCCGTGGGGTTCACTGAAGCTTTCTTT.

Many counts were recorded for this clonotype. CDR3: CASSFTDPESDEQFF. The CDR3 DNA is TGCGCCAGCAGCTTTACTGACCCGGAGAGCGATGAGCAGTTCTTC. This chain connects TRBV5-1 to TRBJ2-1; no clear D. The CDR3 loop spans 15 amino acids. The germline gives CDR1 SGHRS, CDR2 YFSETQ. The V and J ends lost 2 bases and 8 bases respectively, with 17 bases between them.

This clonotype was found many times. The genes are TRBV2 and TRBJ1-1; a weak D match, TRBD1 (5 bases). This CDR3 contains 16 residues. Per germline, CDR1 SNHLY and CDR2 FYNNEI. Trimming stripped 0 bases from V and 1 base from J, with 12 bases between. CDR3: CASSEAGADQNTEAFF. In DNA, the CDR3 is TGTGCCAGCAGTGAAGCAGGGGCTGACCAGAACACTGAAGCTTTCTTT.

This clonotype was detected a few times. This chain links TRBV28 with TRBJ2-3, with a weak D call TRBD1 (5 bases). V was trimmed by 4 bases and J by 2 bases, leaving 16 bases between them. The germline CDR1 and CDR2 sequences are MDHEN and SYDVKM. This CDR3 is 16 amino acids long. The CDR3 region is CASSSPPDRATDTQYF. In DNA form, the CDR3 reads TGTGCCAGCAGTTCCCCCCCTGACAGAGCCACAGATACGCAGTATTTT.

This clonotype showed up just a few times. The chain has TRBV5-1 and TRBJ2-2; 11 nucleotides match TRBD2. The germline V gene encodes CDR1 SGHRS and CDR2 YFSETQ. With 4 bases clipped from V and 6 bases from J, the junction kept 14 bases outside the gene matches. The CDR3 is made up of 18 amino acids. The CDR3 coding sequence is TGCGCCAGCAGCCCCCTACTAGCGGGAGTAGGTGGATCCGGGGAGCTGTTTTTT. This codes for CASSPLLAGVGGSGELFF.

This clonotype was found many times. In DNA, the CDR3 is TGTGCCAGCAGCCCCAGTGCTAGCGGTAGCTCCTACGAGCAGTACTTC. This gives the protein CASSPSASGSSYEQYF. The chain recombines TRBV6-1 with TRBJ2-7, with 7 bases matching TRBD2. Germline trimming cut 6 bases from V and 0 bases from J; bases unmatched to any gene: 11. The length of the CDR3 is 16 residues. Germline CDR1 is MNHNS and CDR2 is SASEGT.